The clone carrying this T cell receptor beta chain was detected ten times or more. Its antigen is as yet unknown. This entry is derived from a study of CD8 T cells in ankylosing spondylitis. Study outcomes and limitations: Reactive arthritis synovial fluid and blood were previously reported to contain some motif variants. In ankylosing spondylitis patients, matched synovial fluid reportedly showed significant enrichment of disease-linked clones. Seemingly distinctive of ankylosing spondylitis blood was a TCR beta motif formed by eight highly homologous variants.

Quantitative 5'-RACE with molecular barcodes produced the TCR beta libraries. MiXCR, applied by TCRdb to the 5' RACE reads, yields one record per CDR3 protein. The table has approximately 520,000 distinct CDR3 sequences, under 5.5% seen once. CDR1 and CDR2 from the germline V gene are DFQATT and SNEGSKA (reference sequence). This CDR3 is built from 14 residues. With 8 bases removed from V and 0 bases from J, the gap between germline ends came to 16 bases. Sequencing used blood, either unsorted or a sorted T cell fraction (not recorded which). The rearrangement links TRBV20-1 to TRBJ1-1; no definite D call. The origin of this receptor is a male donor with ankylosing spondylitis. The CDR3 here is CSPTQRGMNTEAFF. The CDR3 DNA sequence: TGCAGTCCCACCCAACGGGGAATGAACACTGAAGCTTTCTTT.